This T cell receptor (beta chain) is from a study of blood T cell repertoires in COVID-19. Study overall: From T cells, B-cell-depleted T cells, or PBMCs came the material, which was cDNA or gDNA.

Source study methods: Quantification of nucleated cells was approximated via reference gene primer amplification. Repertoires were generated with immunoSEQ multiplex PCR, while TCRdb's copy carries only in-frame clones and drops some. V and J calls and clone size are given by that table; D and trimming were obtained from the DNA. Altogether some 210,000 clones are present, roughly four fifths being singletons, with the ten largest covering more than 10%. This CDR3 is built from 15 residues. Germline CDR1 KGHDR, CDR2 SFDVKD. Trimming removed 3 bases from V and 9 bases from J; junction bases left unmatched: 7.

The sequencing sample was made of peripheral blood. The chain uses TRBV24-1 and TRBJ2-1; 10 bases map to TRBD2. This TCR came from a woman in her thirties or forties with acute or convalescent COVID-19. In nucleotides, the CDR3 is TGTGCCACCAGTGATAGGCTAGCGGGAGAGACTGAGCAGTTCTTC. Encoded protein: CATSDRLAGETEQFF.